This TCR beta chain was recorded in a study of neurological immune-mediated disorders. V was clipped by 0 bases and J by 9 bases; unmatched bases: 12. Per the germline V gene, CDR1 is LNHNV and CDR2 is YYDKDF (reference sequence). This CDR3 spans 18 amino acids. This clonotype was counted ten times or more. Each CDR3 protein gets one entry after TCRdb re-called the 5' RACE reads with MiXCR. The sample records approximately 20,000 distinct CDR3 sequences, approximately 7.8% being singletons. Input material: CD8+ T cells from blood. The TCR comes from a woman younger than 45 with HTLV-1-associated myelopathy (HAM/TSP). The rearrangement joins TRBV15 to TRBJ1-6; 9 bases match TRBD1. This CDR3 is CATSRDSNTGTGSSPLHF. The CDR3 DNA sequence: TGTGCCACCAGCAGAGATTCAAACACCGGGACAGGGAGTTCACCCCTCCACTTT.